The clone carrying this TCR beta chain was seen a single time. V was cut by 6 bases and J by 2 bases, with 11 bases left in between. The CDR3 is 14 residues long. Germline V gives CDR1 MNHEY, CDR2 SVGAGI. As processed by the authors: Estimates of nucleated cell counts were drawn from the amplification of reference gene primers. Sequencing used immunoSEQ multiplex PCR; TCRdb keeps in-frame clones, though not all of them. V, J and clone size were drawn from that table, and D and trimming were deduced from the DNA. The sample lists about 100,000 clones, around 90% occurring once. This record comes from a study of blood T cell repertoires in COVID-19. About the study: The United States, Italy and Spain were the sources of the acute and convalescent COVID-19 samples. Sources were T cells, B-cell-depleted T cells, or PBMCs; the material itself was cDNA or gDNA.

This receptor was taken from a human donor in a cohort sampled during active COVID-19. This rearrangement joins TRBV6-5 to TRBJ2-1; D is perhaps TRBD1 (7 bases). The sequenced sample consisted of peripheral blood. The CDR3 DNA follows: TGTGCCAGCAGCCCCAGGGGGGCCTACAATGAGCAGTTCTTC. This sequence encodes CASSPRGAYNEQFF.